The rows below give T cell receptor beta chains drawn from one sample of a study of T cell changes during pregnancy in multiple sclerosis. The data were produced by immunoSEQ multiplex PCR, yet TCRdb's version contains in-frame clones alone and is incomplete. This table holds 85,000 to 100,000 clones, 80% to 95% found once. Sequences were derived from peripheral blood, sampled after pregnancy. The receptors here all came from a female donor with multiple sclerosis, enrolled in a pregnancy study. Each CDR3 is given with its conserved first and last residue. Fields, in order: D gene, J gene, V gene, CDR3 protein, CDR3 DNA. The D gene is left open where the match is weak.

>NA|TRBJ2-7|TRBV27
CASSLTTDSLLVYEQYF
TGTGCCAGCAGTTTAACAACGGACAGCCTTCTAGTATACGAGCAGTACTTC
>NA|TRBJ2-7|TRBV6-6
CAVQRGGEGGEQYF
TGTGCCGTCCAGAGGGGTGGGGAGGGGGGCGAGCAGTACTTC
>TRBD1|TRBJ1-1|TRBV7-6
CASSPFWQGANTEAFF
TGTGCCAGCAGCCCCTTTTGGCAGGGGGCGAACACTGAAGCTTTCTTT
>TRBD1|TRBJ1-2|TRBV5-5
CASSLGGTGARRGYTF
TGTGCCAGCAGCTTGGGAGGGACAGGGGCCCGAAGAGGCTACACCTTC
>TRBD2|TRBJ2-1|TRBV9
CASSAPPGREGDNEQFF
TGTGCCAGCAGCGCGCCCCCCGGGAGGGAGGGGGACAATGAGCAGTTCTTC
>NA|TRBJ1-1|TRBV30
CAWMAQQNTEAFF
TGTGCCTGGATGGCACAGCAGAACACTGAAGCTTTCTTT
>NA|TRBJ2-1|TRBV19
CASSIRRPANEQFF
TGTGCCAGTAGTATTAGGAGGCCCGCCAATGAGCAGTTCTTC
>NA|TRBJ1-4|TRBV27
CASSFFGQGRVKLFF
TGTGCCAGCAGTTTTTTCGGGCAGGGCAGGGTAAAACTGTTTTTT
>TRBD2|TRBJ2-1|TRBV19
CASGAGLELYNEQFF
TGTGCCAGTGGGGCGGGACTAGAATTGTACAATGAGCAGTTCTTC
>TRBD2|TRBJ2-1|TRBV5-4
CASSWGELAGGRNEQFF
TGTGCCAGCAGCTGGGGAGAACTAGCGGGAGGGCGCAATGAGCAGTTCTTC